The rows below give T cell receptor beta chains drawn from one sample of a study of blood T cells in healthy people across ages. One entry per CDR3 protein results from TCRdb running MiXCR on the 5' RACE reads. The data contain some 930,000 distinct CDR3 sequences, roughly 28% of them singletons. The same sample was also used in a study of T cells of mothers and their children.

Sequencing was done on a sample of blood. These receptors all stem from a middle-aged woman in good health. CDR3s include the opening cysteine and the closing phenylalanine or tryptophan. D genes are given only for firm matches. Part of the rows lack a size; the others show once, few, many or a class for expanded clones.

>TRBJ1-5|few|TRBV21-1|-
TGTGCCAGCAGCATCTGGGAGGGTAGACAGCCCCAGCATTTT
CASSIWEGRQPQHF
>TRBJ1-5|many|TRBV5-1|-
TGCGCCAGCAGCCTACGGGGGGGTGATAGGAATCAGCCCCAGCATTTT
CASSLRGGDRNQPQHF
>TRBJ1-4|many|TRBV24-1|TRBD1
TGTGCCACCAGTGAAGCCGGGACAGGTGATGAAAAACTGTTTTTT
CATSEAGTGDEKLFF
>TRBJ2-5|few|TRBV5-5|-
TGTGCCAGCACCAAGGAGGCCCAACAAGAGACCCAGTACTTC
CASTKEAQQETQYF
>TRBJ1-1|-|TRBV27|-
TGTGCCGGCAGTTTAGGTATACAGGGATTCTCTGAAGCTTTCTTT
CAGSLGIQGFSEAFF
>TRBJ2-7|few|TRBV9|-
TGTGCCAGCAGCGTAGTGGCGGGGTCCCCTCGGTACTTC
CASSVVAGSPRYF
>TRBJ1-5|-|TRBV7-2|-
TGTGCCAGCAGCTTAGGGCCCAGGGGAATGGGGCAGCCCCAGCATTTT
CASSLGPRGMGQPQHF
>TRBJ2-7|many|TRBV4-1|-
TGCGCCAGCAGCCAAAGGGACCCTTCCTACGAGCAGTACTTC
CASSQRDPSYEQYF
>TRBJ1-4|few|TRBV14|TRBD1
TGTGCCAGCAGCCCCCGAACAGGGGGCGGTGAAAAACTGTTTTTT
CASSPRTGGGEKLFF
>TRBJ2-1|once|TRBV7-2|-
TGTGCCAGCAGCCCCGCCCCCGGATACAATGAGCAGTTCTTC
CASSPAPGYNEQFF
>TRBJ1-1|-|TRBV12-3/TRBV12-4|TRBD1
TGTGCCAGCAGTCGGGACAGGGCTTACACTGAAGCTTTCTTT
CASSRDRAYTEAFF
>TRBJ2-7|few|TRBV4-1|TRBD1
TGCGCCAGCAGCCAATATATGCGAAGGACAGGTGGAACCTACGAGCAGTACTTC
CASSQYMRRTGGTYEQYF
>TRBJ2-5|many|TRBV3-1|-
TGTGCCAGCAGCCAAGTCGACGCCACGACCCAGTACTTC
CASSQVDATTQYF
>TRBJ1-5|-|TRBV20-1|TRBD1
TGCAGTGCTAGGACATACGGGACAGACATTATATCGCAGCATTTT
CSARTYGTDIISQHF
>TRBJ1-5|-|TRBV5-1|TRBD1
TGCGCCAGCAGCTTCTCAACAGGGGGAGGGCAGCCCCAGCATTTT
CASSFSTGGGQPQHF
>TRBJ2-7|many|TRBV20-1|-
TGCAGTGCCATAATAGGGGCGGGGGCTCAATACGAGCAGTACTTC
CSAIIGAGAQYEQYF
>TRBJ2-1|many|TRBV18|-
TGTGCCAGCTCACCACCGTGGTCGGACAATGAGCAGTTCTTC
CASSPPWSDNEQFF
>TRBJ2-1|-|TRBV10-3|-
TGTGCCATCAGTGTAACGGAGTACAATGAGCAGTTCTTC
CAISVTEYNEQFF
>TRBJ2-3|few|TRBV24-1|-
TGTGCCACCAGTGGAGTCCCAGATACGCAGTATTTT
CATSGVPDTQYF
>TRBJ1-5|few|TRBV27|TRBD1
TGTGCCAGCAGTTCGCTGGACAGGGTGGATCAGCCCCAGCATTTT
CASSSLDRVDQPQHF
>TRBJ1-2|few|TRBV7-2|TRBD1
TGTGCCAGCACCCGGGACAGGGACTATGGCTACACCTTC
CASTRDRDYGYTF
>TRBJ2-3|many|TRBV7-6|TRBD2
TGTGCCAGCAGCTGGTCCGGGACTATATCAGATACGCAGTATTTT
CASSWSGTISDTQYF
>TRBJ1-1|once|TRBV29-1|-
TGCAGCGTTGAAGTGAGCCTACAAAGCACTGAAGCTTTCTTT
CSVEVSLQSTEAFF
>TRBJ2-5|-|TRBV2|TRBD2
TGTGCCAGCAGTGAGGGTCGGCTAGCGGGGGGCCGCCAAGAGACCCAGTACTTC
CASSEGRLAGGRQETQYF
>TRBJ2-7|many|TRBV27|TRBD1
TGTGCCAGCAGTCCGGGACAGGGGGGCACCTACGAGCAGTACTTC
CASSPGQGGTYEQYF
>TRBJ1-1|-|TRBV25-1|-
TGTGCCAGCAGTGAGGCCTGCACTGAAGCTTTCTTT
CASSEACTEAFF
>TRBJ1-4|few|TRBV3-1|-
TGTGCCAGCAGCCAAGTCACATCCACTAATGAAAAACTGTTTTTT
CASSQVTSTNEKLFF
>TRBJ1-4|-|TRBV12-3/TRBV12-4|TRBD1
TGTGCCAGCAGTGGGGAATTGACAGGGGAGAATGAAAAACTGTTTTTT
CASSGELTGENEKLFF
>TRBJ1-2|few|TRBV28|-
TGTGCCAGCAGTCCTTCGGGGGATAACTATGGCTACACCTTC
CASSPSGDNYGYTF
>TRBJ1-1|-|TRBV12-5|-
TGTGCTAGTGGTTTAGAGGGCACTGAAGCTTTCTTT
CASGLEGTEAFF
>TRBJ2-7|many|TRBV20-1|-
TGCAGTGCTCAACAGGTCTTGAGCTCCTACGAGCAGTACTTC
CSAQQVLSSYEQYF
>TRBJ2-3|-|TRBV9|TRBD2
TGTGCCAGCAGTGGACTAGAGGCAGATACGCAGTATTTT
CASSGLEADTQYF
>TRBJ2-2|-|TRBV7-3|-
TGTGCCAGCAGCTTACTGAGGGGGGCGGGCACCGGGGAGCTGTTTTTT
CASSLLRGAGTGELFF
>TRBJ1-2|-|TRBV12-3/TRBV12-4|-
TGTGCCAGCACCGACTTAGGGGTGGACTATGGCTACACCTTC
CASTDLGVDYGYTF
>TRBJ2-3|-|TRBV12-3/TRBV12-4|TRBD1
TGTGCCAGCAGGGGGTGGGGGACAGGGGTCACAGATACGCAGTATTTT
CASRGWGTGVTDTQYF
>TRBJ1-5|many|TRBV10-3|-
TGTGCCATCCGCCCCGGCGGATCCAATCAGCCCCAGCATTTT
CAIRPGGSNQPQHF
>TRBJ2-5|-|TRBV12-3/TRBV12-4|-
TGTGCCAGCAGTTACCGTACCAGGGGTAAAGAGACCCAGTACTTC
CASSYRTRGKETQYF
>TRBJ1-5|-|TRBV18|TRBD1
TGTGCCAGCTCTCTACCACGGGACAGGGGGTCGAGGCGGAATCAGCCCCAGCATTTT
CASSLPRDRGSRRNQPQHF
>TRBJ1-6|-|TRBV3-1|TRBD1
TGTGCCAGCAGCTATCGGGACAGTAGGGGCTCACCCCTCCACTTT
CASSYRDSRGSPLHF
>TRBJ1-1|-|TRBV12-3/TRBV12-4|-
TGTGCCAGCACCACACAGGAGAGTACCACTGAAGCTTTCTTT
CASTTQESTTEAFF
>TRBJ1-2|few|TRBV5-8|TRBD1
TGTGCCAGCAGCACCCGGGACAGGGTCTATGGCTACACCTTC
CASSTRDRVYGYTF
>TRBJ2-7|many|TRBV5-1|-
TGCGCCAGCAGCTTGGACGCGTACTCCTACGAGCAGTACTTC
CASSLDAYSYEQYF
>TRBJ1-4|-|TRBV7-9|TRBD1
TGTGCCAGCAGCTTATCGGACAGGGAAAAACTGTTTTTT
CASSLSDREKLFF
>TRBJ2-7|many|TRBV6-5|-
TGTGCCAGCAGTTACTCCCCGCCCGGAACCTACGAGCAGTACTTC
CASSYSPPGTYEQYF
>TRBJ2-1|few|TRBV25-1|-
TGTGCCAGCAGTGGACCATCGGAAGAGCAGTTCTTC
CASSGPSEEQFF
>TRBJ2-1|few|TRBV7-2|-
TGTGCCAGCAGCCTAGGGGTGGTCCCGGGAAATGAGCAGTTCTTC
CASSLGVVPGNEQFF
>TRBJ2-7|many|TRBV27|TRBD1
TGTGCCAGGAACGGGACAGGGAGGTACGAGCAGTACTTC
CARNGTGRYEQYF
>TRBJ1-1|-|TRBV20-1|TRBD1
TGCAGTGCTAGTTGGGACAGGGGGCGTGGGTCTGAAGCTTTCTTT
CSASWDRGRGSEAFF
>TRBJ2-3|-|TRBV5-1|-
TGCGCCAGCAGCACCGGGACTCCCGAGGATACGCAGTATTTT
CASSTGTPEDTQYF
>TRBJ1-2|-|TRBV6-4|-
TGTGCCAGCAGTGACTCGGGCGGTCCGGATGGCTACACCTTC
CASSDSGGPDGYTF
>TRBJ1-2|few|TRBV28|-
TGTGCCAGCAGTTACCCCCACAGGAGTAACTATGGCTACACCTTC
CASSYPHRSNYGYTF
>TRBJ2-4|-|TRBV7-9|-
TGTGCCAGCAGCGTGGGGGAGCGGATTTACCAGCAGTACTTC
CASSVGERIYQQYF
>TRBJ2-5|many|TRBV9|-
TGTGCCAGCAGCGTATCTGGGATCGGGGAGACCCAGTACTTC
CASSVSGIGETQYF